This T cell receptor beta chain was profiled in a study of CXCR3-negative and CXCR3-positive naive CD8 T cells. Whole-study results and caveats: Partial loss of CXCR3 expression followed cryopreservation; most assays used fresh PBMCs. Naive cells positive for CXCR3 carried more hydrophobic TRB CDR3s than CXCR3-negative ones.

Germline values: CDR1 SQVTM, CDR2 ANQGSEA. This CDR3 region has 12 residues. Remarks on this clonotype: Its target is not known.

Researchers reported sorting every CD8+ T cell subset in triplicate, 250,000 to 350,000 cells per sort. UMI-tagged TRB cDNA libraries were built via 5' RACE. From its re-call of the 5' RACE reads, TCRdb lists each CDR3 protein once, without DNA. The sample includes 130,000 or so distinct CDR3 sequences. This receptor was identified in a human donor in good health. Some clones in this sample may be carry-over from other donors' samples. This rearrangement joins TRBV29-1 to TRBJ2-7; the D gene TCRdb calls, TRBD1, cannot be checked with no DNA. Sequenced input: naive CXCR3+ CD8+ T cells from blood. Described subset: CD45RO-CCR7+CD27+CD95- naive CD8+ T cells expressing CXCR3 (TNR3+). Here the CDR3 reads CSVPGQGHEQYF.